The next 8 T cell receptor beta chains were all read from a single sample in a study of CD8 T cells in ankylosing spondylitis. Using its own MiXCR run on the 5' RACE reads, TCRdb lists one record per CDR3 protein. The sample yields approximately 45,000 distinct CDR3 sequences, 4% seen once. The sequencing sample was made of blood, either unsorted or a sorted T cell fraction (not recorded which). The receptors come from a female donor with ankylosing spondylitis or in good health (not recorded which).

This clonotype has at least ten counts. The chain carries TRBV9 and TRBJ2-7; D perhaps matches TRBD2 (7 bases). The V and J ends lost 4 bases and 3 bases respectively, with 20 bases between them. Germline V gene sequence: CDR1 SGDLS, CDR2 YYNGEE. CDR3 length equals 16 residues. The CDR3 bases are TGTGCCAGCAGCCCCCTCGATGCGGGGGCCGGCTACGAGCAGTACTTC. It is translated as CASSPLDAGAGYEQYF.

This clonotype has at least ten counts. The J gene is TRBJ2-2, the V gene TRBV9, with a weak D call TRBD2 (5 bases). The CDR3 sequence is 14 residues long. Looked up from germline, CDR1 is SGDLS and CDR2 is YYNGEE. The V end lost 6 bases, the J end lost 2 bases, and 11 bases lay between the germline ends. The CDR3 DNA reads TGTGCCAGCAACGAGGGTTCTAACACCGGGGAGCTGTTTTTT. Encoded protein: CASNEGSNTGELFF.

This clonotype was found many times. This chain uses TRBV9 with TRBJ2-7, with 9 bases aligning to TRBD2. CDR1 SGDLS and CDR2 YYNGEE come from the germline V gene. V dropped 3 bases and J dropped 7; count of bases not matched to a gene: 8. The CDR3 runs 14 residues. DNA of the CDR3: TGTGCCAGCAGCGCAGCTAGCGGGGCCTGGGAGCAGTACTTC. Translation: CASSAASGAWEQYF.

This clonotype was recorded many times. This sequence joins TRBV9 and TRBJ1-1; no definite D call. Trimming took off 0 bases at V and 2 bases at J, with 14 bases between the two ends. Germline lookup yields CDR1 SGDLS and CDR2 YYNGEE. CDR3 length: 16 residues. In DNA, the CDR3 is TGTGCCAGCAGCGTAGGGTCTTGGAGGCAAAACACTGAAGCTTTCTTT. As protein: CASSVGSWRQNTEAFF.

This clonotype was detected ten times or more. This sequence joins TRBV9 and TRBJ2-5, with a possible D match to TRBD1 (6 bases). CDR1 SGDLS and CDR2 YYNGEE come from the germline V gene. The CDR3 extends over 17 amino acids. The V gene lost 0 bases and the J gene lost 5 bases, with 20 bases spanning the gap. The CDR3 loop is CASSVEGVGEELETQYF. CDR3 sequence (DNA): TGTGCCAGCAGCGTAGAGGGGGTGGGAGAAGAGCTGGAGACCCAGTACTTC.

This clonotype was seen ten or more times. The rearrangement joins TRBV9 to TRBJ2-5, with D perhaps TRBD2 (5 bases). This CDR3 comprises 14 residues. Deletions cut 2 bases from V and 5 bases from J, with 13 bases between. The germline gives CDR1 SGDLS, CDR2 YYNGEE. The CDR3 loop reads CASSVPGLVETQYF. In DNA form, the CDR3 reads TGTGCCAGCAGCGTCCCCGGACTTGTGGAGACCCAGTACTTC.

This clonotype was observed many times. The chain employs TRBV9 and TRBJ2-3; 8 nucleotides agree with TRBD2. The CDR3 sequence is 16 residues long. The ends lost 1 base at V and 1 base at J; junction bases unmatched: 5. Germline V gives CDR1 SGDLS, CDR2 YYNGEE. The CDR3 nucleotides are TGTGCCAGCAGCGTAATCGGGCGGGGGGGCACAGATACGCAGTATTTT. Protein product: CASSVIGRGGTDTQYF.

This clonotype was seen repeatedly, ten times or more. This chain uses TRBV9 with TRBJ2-3; perhaps TRBD1 as D (5 bases). Trimming removed 3 bases from V and 5 bases from J, with 10 bases in between. This CDR3 is 13 amino acids long. The germline V gene has CDR1 SGDLS and CDR2 YYNGEE. The CDR3 spells CASSALREDTQYF. DNA of the CDR3: TGTGCCAGCAGCGCCCTCAGGGAAGATACGCAGTATTTT.